These 4 T cell receptor beta chains originate from one sample sequenced in a study of TIL therapy for anti-PD-1-resistant metastatic lung cancer. The libraries were made with immunoSEQ v3. Assay used: immunoSEQ multiplex PCR; TCRdb lists only in-frame clones, some missing. The repertoire holds 40,000 to 60,000 clones, with 79% as singletons. Time point meaning: pre-treatment sample, taken before nivolumab and TIL therapy. The sequencing used blood, collected at baseline. The receptors were sampled from a woman between 30 and 80 years old with non-small cell lung cancer.

This clone turned up a few times. V and J are TRBV10-1 and TRBJ1-2; D not resolved. V lost 0 bases and J lost 6, with 8 bases in between. CDR3 size: 13 residues. The germline gives CDR1 WNHNN, CDR2 SYGVQD (reference sequence). In nucleotides, the CDR3 is TGCGCCAGCAGTGAGTCGACTCTCCATGGCTACACCTTC. Amino acid sequence: CASSESTLHGYTF.

This CDR3 reads CASTEQGRFNYGYTF. CDR3 DNA: TGTGCCAGCACGGAACAGGGCCGTTTCAACTATGGCTACACCTTC. The V and J genes are TRBV6-1 and TRBJ1-2, with D possibly matching TRBD1 (6 bases). This CDR3 has 15 residues. V was cut by 7 bases and J by 2 bases, with 17 bases left in between. In germline, CDR1 is MNHNS, CDR2 SASEGT.

The chain employs TRBV5-1 and TRBJ1-2, with D perhaps matching TRBD1 (6 bases). The germline gives CDR1 SGHRS, CDR2 YFSETQ. The CDR3 consists of 16 residues. V was shortened by 3 bases and J by 5 bases, with 20 bases between the two germline ends. CDR3 protein: CASSSGAQTRQYGYTF. DNA for the CDR3: TGCGCCAGCAGCTCAGGGGCGCAGACTCGACAGTATGGCTACACCTTC.

The sample holds a few counts of this clone. The chain combines TRBV9 with TRBJ2-5, with 14 bases matching TRBD2. The CDR3 contains 15 residues. Unmatched junction bases numbered 2, after V lost 3 bases and J lost 4 bases. Germline assignment: CDR1 SGDLS and CDR2 YYNGEE. The CDR3 is CASSEGTSGGETQYF. In nucleotides, the CDR3 is TGTGCCAGCAGCGAAGGGACTAGCGGGGGAGAGACCCAGTACTTC.